Below, 17 T cell receptor beta chains from the same sample are listed, as sequenced in a study of cytomegalovirus exposure and HLA in healthy donors. Both 60 Vbeta primers and 13 Jbeta primers went into the PCR. The table came from immunoSEQ multiplex PCR; TCRdb's copy has only in-frame clones and leaves some out. The sample shows some 150,000 clones, more than 60% of them seen only once. Material: PBMCs. The receptors here all came from a man between 35 and 55 years old in good health and CMV-seronegative.

This chain uses TRBV19 with TRBJ1-1, with 10 bases that match TRBD1. This CDR3 is built from 16 residues. V was pared by 4 bases and J by 4 bases, with 9 bases of the junction left unmatched. The germline CDR1 and CDR2 sequences are LNHDA and SQIVND (reference sequence). The CDR3 reads CASSKRQGARVTEAFF. In nucleotides, the CDR3 is TGTGCCAGTAGTAAGCGACAGGGGGCGCGGGTCACTGAAGCTTTCTTT.

A single count supports this clone. This chain joins TRBV5-1 and TRBJ2-2; 11 positions match TRBD1. The trim removed 5 bases at V and 2 bases at J, leaving 23 bases unmatched. Per germline, CDR1 SGHRS and CDR2 YFSETQ. The CDR3 is made up of 22 amino acids. The CDR3 DNA reads as TGCGCCAGCAGTCAAATTCCGGGACAGGGGGGATTGAATAACCCAAACACCGGGGAGCTGTTTTTT. Protein sequence: CASSQIPGQGGLNNPNTGELFF.

The chain joins TRBV15 to TRBJ2-3; 8 bases are shared with TRBD2. The CDR3 is 17 amino acids. The germline CDR1 and CDR2 sequences are LNHNV and YYDKDF (reference sequence). The V segment lost 1 base and the J segment 2 bases; nucleotides outside the gene matches: 8. CDR3: CATSRVDGGADTDTQYF. As DNA, the CDR3 is TGTGCCACCAGCAGAGTAGACGGGGGGGCGGACACAGATACGCAGTATTTT.

CDR3 loop: CASSQEDVRSSSYNSPLHF. For the CDR3, the DNA is TGTGCCAGCAGCCAAGAAGATGTTCGTAGCAGCTCCTATAATTCACCCCTCCACTTT. V and J are TRBV4-2 and TRBJ1-6; D uncertain. V was clipped by 0 bases and J by 0 bases, with 15 bases between them. The CDR3 runs to 19 residues. The germline V gene has CDR1 LGHNA and CDR2 YNFKEQ.

V usage is TRBV28 and J usage is TRBJ2-5, with 7 nucleotides matching TRBD1. This CDR3 has 15 amino acids. In germline, CDR1 is MDHEN, CDR2 SYDVKM. V shed 5 bases, J shed 5 bases, and the junction held 11 bases outside the gene matches. CDR3 in DNA: TGTGCCAGCAGTCTACCTGAGGGGGCCTGGGAGACCCAGTACTTC. Protein sequence: CASSLPEGAWETQYF.

The V and J genes are TRBV10-3 and TRBJ2-3; 8 positions match TRBD2. The CDR3 length is 14 residues. Losses at the gene ends were 6 bases for V and 3 bases for J; bases not matched to a gene: 5. The V gene's germline CDR1 is ENHRY and CDR2 SYGVKD. CDR3 residues: CAIREGLVTDTQYF. The CDR3 DNA follows: TGTGCCATCAGAGAGGGACTAGTGACAGATACGCAGTATTTT.

V is TRBV5-1 and J is TRBJ2-2, with D possibly being TRBD2 (5 bases). CDR1 and CDR2 (germline): SGHRS, YFSETQ. V lost 3 bases to trimming and J lost 7 bases, with 16 bases between them. This CDR3 has 15 amino acids. CDR3 in amino acids: CASSSTGNQNGELFF. The CDR3 DNA sequence: TGCGCCAGCAGCTCGACCGGGAATCAGAACGGGGAGCTGTTTTTT.

Regarding this clone: At one end the junction does not follow the germline gene, possibly because of a read error. V and J are TRBV7-9 and TRBJ2-5, with TRBD1 identical over 10 bases. The CDR3 covers 16 residues. From germline, CDR1 is SEHNR and CDR2 FQNEAQ (reference sequence). CDR3 loop: CSSREAGQGSQETQYF. For the CDR3, the DNA is TGTTCCAGCAGGGAAGCGGGACAGGGGAGCCAAGAGACCCAGTACTTC. Full variable domain (remainder filled in from reference TRBV7-9 and TRBJ2-5): DTGVSQNPRHKITKRGQNVTFRCDPISEHNRLYWYRQTLGQGPEFLTYFQNEAQLEKSRLLSDRFSAERPKGSFSTLEIQRTEQGDSAMYLCSSREAGQGSQETQYFGPGTRLLVL.

Written as DNA, the CDR3 is TGCGCCAGCAGCTCCCAGGGACTAAGAGGAACAGATACGCAGTATTTT. Translation gives CASSSQGLRGTDTQYF. This chain uses TRBV5-1 with TRBJ2-3; 7 positions agree with TRBD2. This CDR3 has 16 amino acids. Germline lookup yields CDR1 SGHRS and CDR2 YFSETQ. Trimming at V came to 3 bases and at J to 3 bases, leaving 10 bases not matched to a gene.

The chain recombines TRBV9 with TRBJ1-2; D is unresolved. Trimming removed 0 bases from V and 0 bases from J, with 9 bases in between. The CDR3 is made up of 15 amino acids. Germline V gene sequence: CDR1 SGDLS, CDR2 YYNGEE. The CDR3 nucleotides read TGTGCCAGCAGCGTAGGCGGTCGGCCTAACTATGGCTACACCTTC. Translating gives CASSVGGRPNYGYTF.

The chain is built from TRBV6-5 and TRBJ1-4, with 10 bases fitting TRBD1. This CDR3 is 15 amino acids long. V shed 2 bases, J shed 6 bases, and the junction held 3 bases outside the gene matches. Per germline, CDR1 MNHEY and CDR2 SVGAGI. CDR3 residues: CASSYRGQGDEKLFF. The CDR3 nucleotides are TGTGCCAGCAGTTACCGCGGACAGGGGGATGAAAAACTGTTTTTT.

The rearrangement links TRBV11-2 to TRBJ2-1; maybe TRBD1 (6 bases). Trimming took off 4 bases at V and 0 bases at J, with 10 bases between the two ends. The CDR3 has 15 amino acids. Germline lookup yields CDR1 SGHAT and CDR2 FQNNGV. CDR3 region: CASSYGQSSYNEQFF. CDR3 sequence (DNA): TGTGCCAGCAGCTACGGACAGAGCTCCTACAATGAGCAGTTCTTC.

This sequence joins TRBV7-8 and TRBJ1-6; 10 bases line up with TRBD1. V shed 5 bases, J shed 5 bases, and the junction held 12 bases outside the gene matches. The CDR3 sequence is 18 residues long. CDR1 is SGHVS, CDR2 FQNEAQ, per germline. CDR3 sequence: CASSLIFGQGDNNSPLHF. The CDR3, as DNA: TGTGCCAGCAGCCTCATATTCGGACAGGGGGACAATAATTCACCCCTCCACTTT. The complete variable domain, with remaining parts taken from reference TRBV7-8 and TRBJ1-6, reads GAGVSQSPRYKVAKRGQDVALRCDPISGHVSLFWYQQALGQGPEFLTYFQNEAQLDKSGLPSDRFFAERPEGSVSTLKIQRTQQEDSAVYLCASSLIFGQGDNNSPLHFGNGTRLTVT.

V usage is TRBV5-8 and J usage is TRBJ2-3, with 7 bases that match TRBD2. V shed 0 bases, J shed 2 bases, and the junction held 3 bases outside the gene matches. Germline CDR1 is SGHTS and CDR2 is YDEGEE. There are 15 residues in the CDR3. The CDR3 DNA reads TGTGCCAGCAGCTTGGTCGGGGGGTTCACAGATACGCAGTATTTT. This translates into CASSLVGGFTDTQYF.

CDR3 amino acids: CASSLLASGGTTDTQYF. In DNA, the CDR3 is TGTGCCAGCAGCTTACTAGCTAGCGGGGGGACGACAGATACGCAGTATTTT. This chain links TRBV7-3 with TRBJ2-3; 11 nucleotides line up with TRBD2. The germline CDR1 and CDR2 sequences are SGHTA and FQGTGA. The length of the CDR3 is 17 residues. V shed 2 bases and J 3 bases; nucleotides not matched to a gene: 7.

The chain has TRBV5-6 and TRBJ2-3; TRBD2 agrees at 10 bases. The CDR3 covers 15 residues. The J segment lost 3 bases and the V segment lost 5 bases, leaving 6 bases of the junction unmatched. The germline V gene has CDR1 SGHDT and CDR2 YYEEEE. The CDR3 loop reads CASSQSGGVTDTQYF. Written as DNA, the CDR3 is TGTGCCAGCAGTCAAAGCGGGGGGGTTACAGATACGCAGTATTTT.

This clone was seen a few times. This sequence joins TRBV15 and TRBJ1-4; D remains ambiguous. Trimming took 1 base from V and 3 from J, leaving 9 bases between them. Per germline, CDR1 LNHNV and CDR2 YYDKDF (reference sequence). The CDR3 covers 15 residues. CDR3 region: CATSRGVEANEKLFF. CDR3 sequence (DNA): TGTGCCACCAGCAGAGGTGTCGAGGCTAATGAAAAACTGTTTTTT.